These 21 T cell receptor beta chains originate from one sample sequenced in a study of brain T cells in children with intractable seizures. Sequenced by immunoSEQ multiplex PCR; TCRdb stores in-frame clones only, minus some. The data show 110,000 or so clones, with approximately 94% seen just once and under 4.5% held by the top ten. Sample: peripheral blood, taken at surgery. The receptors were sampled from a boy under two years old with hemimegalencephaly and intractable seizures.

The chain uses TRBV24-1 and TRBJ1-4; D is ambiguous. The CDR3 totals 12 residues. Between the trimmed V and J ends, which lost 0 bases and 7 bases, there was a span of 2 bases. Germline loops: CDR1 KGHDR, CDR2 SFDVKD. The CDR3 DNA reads TGTGCCACCAGTGATTTGGGTGAAAAACTGTTTTTT. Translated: CATSDLGEKLFF.

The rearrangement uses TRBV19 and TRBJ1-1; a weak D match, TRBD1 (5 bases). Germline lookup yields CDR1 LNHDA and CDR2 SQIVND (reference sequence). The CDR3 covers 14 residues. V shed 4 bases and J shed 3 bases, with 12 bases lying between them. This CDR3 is CASSTGLEYTEAFF. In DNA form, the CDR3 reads TGTGCCAGTAGTACAGGGTTAGAATACACTGAAGCTTTCTTT. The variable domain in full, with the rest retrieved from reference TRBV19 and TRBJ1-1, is DGGITQSPKYLFRKEGQNVTLSCEQNLNHDAMYWYRQDPGQGLRLIYYSQIVNDFQKGDIAEGYSVSREKKESFPLTVTSAQKNPTAFYLCASSTGLEYTEAFFGQGTRLTVV.

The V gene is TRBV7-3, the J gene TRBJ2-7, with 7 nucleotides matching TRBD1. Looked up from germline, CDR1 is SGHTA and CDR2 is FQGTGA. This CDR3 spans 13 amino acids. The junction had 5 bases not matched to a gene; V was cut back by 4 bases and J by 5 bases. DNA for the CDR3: TGTGCCAGCAGCTCATACACAGGGGACGAGCAGTACTTC. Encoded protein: CASSSYTGDEQYF.

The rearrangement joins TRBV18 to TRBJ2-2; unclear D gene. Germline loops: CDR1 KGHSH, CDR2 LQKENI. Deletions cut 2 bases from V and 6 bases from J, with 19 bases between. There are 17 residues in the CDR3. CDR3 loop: CASSPRNGPVLAGELFF. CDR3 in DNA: TGTGCCAGCTCACCAAGAAATGGGCCGGTTCTCGCCGGGGAGCTGTTTTTT.

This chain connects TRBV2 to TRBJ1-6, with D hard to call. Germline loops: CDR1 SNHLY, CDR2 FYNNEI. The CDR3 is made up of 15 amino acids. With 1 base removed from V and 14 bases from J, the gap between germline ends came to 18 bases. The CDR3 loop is CASSEDGGMPASLHF. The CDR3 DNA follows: TGTGCCAGCAGTGAAGATGGAGGGATGCCGGCTTCCCTCCACTTT.

CDR3 loop: CASSLAQAYEQYF. DNA of the CDR3: TGTGCCAGCAGCTTAGCCCAGGCCTACGAGCAGTACTTC. V and J are TRBV11-3 and TRBJ2-7; D uncertain. Trimming removed 1 base at V and 2 bases at J, with 6 bases between. This CDR3 contains 13 residues. Germline CDR1 and CDR2: SGHNT and YENEEA.

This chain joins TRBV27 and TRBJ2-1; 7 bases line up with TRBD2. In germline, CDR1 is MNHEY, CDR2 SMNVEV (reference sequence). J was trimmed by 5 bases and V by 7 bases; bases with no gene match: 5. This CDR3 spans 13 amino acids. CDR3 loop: CASMGRENNEQFF. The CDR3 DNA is TGTGCCAGCATGGGGCGGGAGAACAATGAGCAGTTCTTC.

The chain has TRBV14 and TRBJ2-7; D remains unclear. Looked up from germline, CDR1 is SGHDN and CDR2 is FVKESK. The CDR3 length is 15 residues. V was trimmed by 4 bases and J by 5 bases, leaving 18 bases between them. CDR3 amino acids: CASSLRRGFSDEQYF. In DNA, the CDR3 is TGTGCCAGCAGCCTGAGGCGCGGTTTCAGCGACGAGCAGTACTTC. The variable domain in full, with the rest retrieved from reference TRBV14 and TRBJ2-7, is EAGVTQFPSHSVIEKGQTVTLRCDPISGHDNLYWYRRVMGKEIKFLLHFVKESKQDESGMPNNRFLAERTGGTYSTLKVQPAELEDSGVYFCASSLRRGFSDEQYFGPGTRLTVT.

CDR3 nucleotides: TGTGCCAGCAGCCAGGACAGAGGCCATAATTCACCCCTCCACTTT. It is translated as CASSQDRGHNSPLHF. The chain combines TRBV7-6 with TRBJ1-6; the D gene is possibly TRBD1 (6 bases). The CDR3 runs to 15 residues. The germline V gene encodes CDR1 SGHVS and CDR2 FNYEAQ. With 5 bases removed from V and 5 bases from J, the gap between germline ends came to 13 bases.

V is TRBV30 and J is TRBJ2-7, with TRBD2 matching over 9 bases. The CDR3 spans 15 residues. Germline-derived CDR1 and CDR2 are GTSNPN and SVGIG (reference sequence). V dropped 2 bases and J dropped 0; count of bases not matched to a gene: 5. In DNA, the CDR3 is TGTGCCTGGAGTCGGCTAGCGGGGCTCTCCTACGAGCAGTACTTC. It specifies CAWSRLAGLSYEQYF.

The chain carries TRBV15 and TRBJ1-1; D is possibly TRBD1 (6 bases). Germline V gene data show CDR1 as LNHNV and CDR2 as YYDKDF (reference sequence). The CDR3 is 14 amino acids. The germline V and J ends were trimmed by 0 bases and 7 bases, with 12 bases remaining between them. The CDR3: CATSRDREGVEAFF. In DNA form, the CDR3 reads TGTGCCACCAGCAGAGATCGAGAGGGGGTTGAAGCTTTCTTT.

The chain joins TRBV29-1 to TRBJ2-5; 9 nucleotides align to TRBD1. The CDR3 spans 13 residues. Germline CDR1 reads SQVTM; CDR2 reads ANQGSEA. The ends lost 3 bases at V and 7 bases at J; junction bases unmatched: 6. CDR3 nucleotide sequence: TGCAGCGTTGACGGGACAGGGAGGGGGACCCAGTACTTC. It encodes CSVDGTGRGTQYF.

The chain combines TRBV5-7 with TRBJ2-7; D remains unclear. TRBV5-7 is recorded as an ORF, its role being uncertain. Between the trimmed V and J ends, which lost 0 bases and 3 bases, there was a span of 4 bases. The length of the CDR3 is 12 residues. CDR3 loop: CASSLGHYEQYF. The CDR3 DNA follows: TGTGCCAGCAGCTTGGGACACTACGAGCAGTACTTC.

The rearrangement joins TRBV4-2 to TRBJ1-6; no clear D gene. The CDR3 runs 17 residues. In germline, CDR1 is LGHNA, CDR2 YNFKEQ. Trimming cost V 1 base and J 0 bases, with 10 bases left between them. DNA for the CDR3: TGTGCCAGCAGCCAAGCCGCGGGGAGCTCCTATAATTCACCCCTCCACTTT. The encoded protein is CASSQAAGSSYNSPLHF.

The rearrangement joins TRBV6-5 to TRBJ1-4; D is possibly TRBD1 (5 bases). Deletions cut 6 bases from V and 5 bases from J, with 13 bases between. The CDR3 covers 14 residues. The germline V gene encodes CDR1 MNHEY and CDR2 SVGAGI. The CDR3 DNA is TGTGCCAGCAGCCCCGGGGGATCCAATGAAAAACTGTTTTTT. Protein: CASSPGGSNEKLFF.

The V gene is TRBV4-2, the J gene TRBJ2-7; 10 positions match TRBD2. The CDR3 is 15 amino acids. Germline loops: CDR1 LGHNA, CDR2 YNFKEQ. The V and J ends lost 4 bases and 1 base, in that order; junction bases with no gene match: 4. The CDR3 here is CASSLGLAVSYEQYF. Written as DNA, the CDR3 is TGTGCCAGCAGCCTCGGACTAGCGGTTTCCTACGAGCAGTACTTC.

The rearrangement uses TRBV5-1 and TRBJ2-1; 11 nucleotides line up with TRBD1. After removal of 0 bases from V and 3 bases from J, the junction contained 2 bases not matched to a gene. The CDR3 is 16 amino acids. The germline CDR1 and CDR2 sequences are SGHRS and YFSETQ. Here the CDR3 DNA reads TGCGCCAGCAGCTTGGCCGGGACAGGGGGCTACAATGAGCAGTTCTTC. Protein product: CASSLAGTGGYNEQFF.

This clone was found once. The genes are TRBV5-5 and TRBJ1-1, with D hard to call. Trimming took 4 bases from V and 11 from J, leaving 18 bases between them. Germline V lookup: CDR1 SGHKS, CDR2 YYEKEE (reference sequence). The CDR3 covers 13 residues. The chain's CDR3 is CASSIAPPAPAFF. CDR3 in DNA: TGTGCCAGCAGCATAGCCCCCCCAGCGCCGGCTTTCTTT.

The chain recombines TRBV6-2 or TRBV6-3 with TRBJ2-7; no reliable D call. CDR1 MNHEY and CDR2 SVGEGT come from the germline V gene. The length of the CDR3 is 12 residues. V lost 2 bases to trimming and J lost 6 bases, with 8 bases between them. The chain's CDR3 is CASSYTSLEQYF. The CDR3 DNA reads TGTGCCAGCAGTTACACGTCCCTCGAGCAGTACTTC.

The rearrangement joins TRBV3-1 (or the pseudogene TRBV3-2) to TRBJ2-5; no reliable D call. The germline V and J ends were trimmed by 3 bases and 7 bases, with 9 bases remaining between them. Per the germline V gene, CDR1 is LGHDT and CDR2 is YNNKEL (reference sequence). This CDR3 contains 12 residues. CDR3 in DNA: TGTGCCAGCAGCCAGGCGAGTGTGACCCAGTACTTC. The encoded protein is CASSQASVTQYF.

The CDR3 DNA reads TGTGCCAGCAGTTTATCCTGGGGGTTCCAAGAGACCCAGTACTTC. Protein: CASSLSWGFQETQYF. The chain couples TRBV27 to TRBJ2-5; D is possibly TRBD1 or TRBD2 (5 bases each). CDR3 length equals 15 residues. Germline V lookup: CDR1 MNHEY, CDR2 SMNVEV (reference sequence). V lost 0 bases and J lost 1, with 9 bases in between.